Listed here are 2 T cell receptor beta chains from one sample, sequenced in a study of blood T cell repertoires in COVID-19. The protocol was immunoSEQ multiplex PCR, while the TCRdb copy is restricted to in-frame clones and leaves out a portion. This table holds about 280,000 clones, around 90% found once. The sequencing input was PBMCs or T cells enriched from blood (not recorded which). Receptors originate from a woman younger than 30 with acute COVID-19.

The J gene is TRBJ2-7, the V gene TRBV29-1; TRBD1 aligns across 7 bases. V gave up 6 bases and J gave up 0 bases; unmatched junction bases: 8. Germline CDR1 and CDR2: SQVTM and ANQGSEA. The CDR3 runs to 14 residues. CDR3 in DNA: TGCAGCGTCCGGCCGGGACAGAACTCCTACGAGCAGTACTTC. It is translated as CSVRPGQNSYEQYF.

This clone appeared once. This chain joins TRBV7-8 and TRBJ2-7; tentatively, D is TRBD1 (6 bases). Germline CDR1 is SGHVS and CDR2 is FQNEAQ. Between the trimmed V and J ends, which lost 1 base and 3 bases, there was a span of 10 bases. The CDR3 runs 14 residues. The CDR3 DNA reads as TGTGCCAGCAGCTTAGACACAGGGATCTACGAGCAGTACTTC. Encoded protein: CASSLDTGIYEQYF.